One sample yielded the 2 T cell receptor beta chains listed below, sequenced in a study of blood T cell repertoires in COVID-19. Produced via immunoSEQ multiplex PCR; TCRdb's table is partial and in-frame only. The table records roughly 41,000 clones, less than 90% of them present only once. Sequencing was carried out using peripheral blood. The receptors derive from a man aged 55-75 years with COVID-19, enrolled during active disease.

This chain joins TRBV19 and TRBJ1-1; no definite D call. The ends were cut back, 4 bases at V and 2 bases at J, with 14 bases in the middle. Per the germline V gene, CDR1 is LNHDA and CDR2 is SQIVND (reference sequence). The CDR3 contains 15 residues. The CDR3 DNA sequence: TGTGCCAGTAGTAATGGGCGAGGAGGCAACACTGAAGCTTTCTTT. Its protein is CASSNGRGGNTEAFF.

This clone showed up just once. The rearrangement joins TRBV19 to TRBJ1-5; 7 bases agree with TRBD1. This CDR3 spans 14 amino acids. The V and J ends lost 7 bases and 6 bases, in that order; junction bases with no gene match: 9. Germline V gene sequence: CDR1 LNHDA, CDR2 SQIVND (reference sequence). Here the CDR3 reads CASIYPGGAQPQHF. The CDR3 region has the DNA TGTGCCAGTATATATCCAGGGGGTGCTCAGCCCCAGCATTTT.